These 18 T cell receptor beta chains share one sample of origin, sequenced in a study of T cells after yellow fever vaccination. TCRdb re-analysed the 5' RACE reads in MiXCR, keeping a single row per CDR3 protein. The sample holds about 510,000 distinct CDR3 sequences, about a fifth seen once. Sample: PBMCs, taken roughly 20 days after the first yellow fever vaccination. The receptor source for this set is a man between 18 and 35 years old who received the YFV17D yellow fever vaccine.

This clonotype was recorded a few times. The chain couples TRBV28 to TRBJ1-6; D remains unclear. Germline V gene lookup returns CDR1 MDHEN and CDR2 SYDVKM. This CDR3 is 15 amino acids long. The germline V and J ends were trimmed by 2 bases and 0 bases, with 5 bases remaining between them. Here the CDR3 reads CASSLPSSYNSPLHF. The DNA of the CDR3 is TGTGCCAGCAGTTTACCGAGCTCCTATAATTCACCCCTCCACTTT.

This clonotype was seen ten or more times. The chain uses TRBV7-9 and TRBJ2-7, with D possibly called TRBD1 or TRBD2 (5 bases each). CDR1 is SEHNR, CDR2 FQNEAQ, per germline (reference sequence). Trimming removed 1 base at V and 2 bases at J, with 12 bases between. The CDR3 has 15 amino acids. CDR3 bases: TGTGCCAGCAGCTTAGAGGTTGGGGGAACCTACGAGCAGTACTTC. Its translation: CASSLEVGGTYEQYF.

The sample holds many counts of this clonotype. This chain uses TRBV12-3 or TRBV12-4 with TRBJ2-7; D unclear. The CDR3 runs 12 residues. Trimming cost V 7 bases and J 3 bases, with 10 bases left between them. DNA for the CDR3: TGTGCCAGCACTACCGGTAACTACGAGCAGTACTTC. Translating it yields CASTTGNYEQYF.

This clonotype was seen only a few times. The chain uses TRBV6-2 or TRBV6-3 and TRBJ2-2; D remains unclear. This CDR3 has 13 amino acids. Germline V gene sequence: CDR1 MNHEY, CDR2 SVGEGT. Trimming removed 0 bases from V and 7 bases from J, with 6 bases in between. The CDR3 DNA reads TGTGCCAGCAGTTACTCGAGGAGCGGGGAGCTGTTTTTT. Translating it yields CASSYSRSGELFF.

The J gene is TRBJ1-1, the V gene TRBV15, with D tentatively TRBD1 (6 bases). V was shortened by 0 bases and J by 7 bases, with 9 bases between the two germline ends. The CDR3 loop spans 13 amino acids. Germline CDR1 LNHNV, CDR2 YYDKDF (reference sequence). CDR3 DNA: TGTGCCACCAGCAGAGAAGAGGACAGTGAAGCTTTCTTT. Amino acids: CATSREEDSEAFF.

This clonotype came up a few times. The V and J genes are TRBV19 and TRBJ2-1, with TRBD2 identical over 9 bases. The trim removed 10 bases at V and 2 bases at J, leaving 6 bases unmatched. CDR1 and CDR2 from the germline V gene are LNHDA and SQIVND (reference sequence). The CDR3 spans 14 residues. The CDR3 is CATSSGATYNEQFF. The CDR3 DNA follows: TGTGCCACCTCTAGCGGGGCAACCTACAATGAGCAGTTCTTC.

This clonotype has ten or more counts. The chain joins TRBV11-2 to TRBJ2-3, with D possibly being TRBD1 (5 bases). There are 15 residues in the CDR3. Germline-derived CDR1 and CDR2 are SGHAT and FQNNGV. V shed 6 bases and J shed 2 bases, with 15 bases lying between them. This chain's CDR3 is CASRGLRVHTDTQYF. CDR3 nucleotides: TGTGCCAGCAGGGGTCTCAGGGTCCACACAGATACGCAGTATTTT.

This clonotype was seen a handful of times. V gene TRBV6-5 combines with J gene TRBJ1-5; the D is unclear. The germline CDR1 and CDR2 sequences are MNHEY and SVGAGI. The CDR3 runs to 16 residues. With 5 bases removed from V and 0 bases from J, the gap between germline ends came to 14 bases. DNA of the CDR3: TGTGCCAGCAGTACCCGACCGGGGAATAGCAATCAGCCCCAGCATTTT. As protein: CASSTRPGNSNQPQHF.

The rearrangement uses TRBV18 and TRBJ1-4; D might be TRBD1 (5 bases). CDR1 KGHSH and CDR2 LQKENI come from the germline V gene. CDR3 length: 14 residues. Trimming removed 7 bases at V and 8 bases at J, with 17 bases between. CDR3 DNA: TGTGCCAGCTGCACCGGGACCGGCGGGGAAAAACTGTTTTTT. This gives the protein CASCTGTGGEKLFF.

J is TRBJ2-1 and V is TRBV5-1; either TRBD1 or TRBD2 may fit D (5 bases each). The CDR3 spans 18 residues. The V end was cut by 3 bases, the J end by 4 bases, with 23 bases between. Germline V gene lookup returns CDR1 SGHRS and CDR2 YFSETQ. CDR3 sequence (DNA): TGCGCCAGCAGCTGGGGGTCCCCACCGCCAGCCGTTTACAATGAGCAGTTCTTC. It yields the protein CASSWGSPPPAVYNEQFF.

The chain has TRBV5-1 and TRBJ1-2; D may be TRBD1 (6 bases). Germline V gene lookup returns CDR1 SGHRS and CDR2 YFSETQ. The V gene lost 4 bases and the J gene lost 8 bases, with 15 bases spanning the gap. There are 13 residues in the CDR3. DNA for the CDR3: TGCGCCAGCAGCATAACAGGGTCCCTGGGCTACACCTTC. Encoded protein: CASSITGSLGYTF.

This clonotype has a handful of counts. CDR3 DNA sequence: TGTGCCAGCAGTTACTCCCGAAGGGAGACCCAGTACTTC. It yields the protein CASSYSRRETQYF. The rearrangement links TRBV6-6 to TRBJ2-5; D remains unclear. The CDR3 contains 13 residues. The germline V gene has CDR1 MNHNY and CDR2 SVGAGI (reference sequence). The V gene lost 0 bases and the J gene lost 5 bases, with 7 bases spanning the gap.

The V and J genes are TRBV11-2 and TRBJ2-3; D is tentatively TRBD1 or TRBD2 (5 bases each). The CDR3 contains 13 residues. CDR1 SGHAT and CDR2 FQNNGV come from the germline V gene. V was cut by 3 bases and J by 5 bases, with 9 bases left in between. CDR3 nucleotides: TGTGCCAGCAGCTTCACGAGGGGAGATACGCAGTATTTT. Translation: CASSFTRGDTQYF. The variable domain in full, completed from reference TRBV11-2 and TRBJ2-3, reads EAGVAQSPRYKIIEKRQSVAFWCNPISGHATLYWYQQILGQGPKLLIQFQNNGVVDDSQLPKDRFSAERLKGVDSTLKIQPAKLEDSAVYLCASSFTRGDTQYFGPGTRLTVL.

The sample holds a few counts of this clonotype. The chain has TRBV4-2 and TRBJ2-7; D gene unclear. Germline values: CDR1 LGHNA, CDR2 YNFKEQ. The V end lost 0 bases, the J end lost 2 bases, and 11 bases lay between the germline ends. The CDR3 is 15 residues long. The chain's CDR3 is CASSQEVVGTYEQYF. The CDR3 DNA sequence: TGTGCCAGCAGCCAAGAGGTTGTGGGGACCTACGAGCAGTACTTC.

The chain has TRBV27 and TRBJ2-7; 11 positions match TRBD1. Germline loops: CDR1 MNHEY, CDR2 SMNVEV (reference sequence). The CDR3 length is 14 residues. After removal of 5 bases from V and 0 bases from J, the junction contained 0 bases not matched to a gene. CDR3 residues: CASSGTGGSYEQYF. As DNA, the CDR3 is TGTGCCAGCAGTGGGACAGGGGGCTCCTACGAGCAGTACTTC.

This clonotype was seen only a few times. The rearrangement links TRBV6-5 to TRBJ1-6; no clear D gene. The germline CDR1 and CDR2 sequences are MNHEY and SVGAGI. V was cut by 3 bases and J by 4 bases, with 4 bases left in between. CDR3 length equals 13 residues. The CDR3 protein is CASSYSYNSPLHF. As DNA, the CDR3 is TGTGCCAGCAGTTATAGTTATAATTCACCCCTCCACTTT.

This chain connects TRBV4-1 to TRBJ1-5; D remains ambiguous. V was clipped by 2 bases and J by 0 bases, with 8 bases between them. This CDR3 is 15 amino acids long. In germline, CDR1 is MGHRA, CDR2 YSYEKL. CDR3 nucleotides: TGCGCCAGCAGCCAATTGGGGTTTAGCAATCAGCCCCAGCATTTT. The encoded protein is CASSQLGFSNQPQHF.

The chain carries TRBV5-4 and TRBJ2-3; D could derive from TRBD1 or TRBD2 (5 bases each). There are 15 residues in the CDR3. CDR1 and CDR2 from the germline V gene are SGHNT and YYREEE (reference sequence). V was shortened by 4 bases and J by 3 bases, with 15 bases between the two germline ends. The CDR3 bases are TGTGCCAGCAGCCGGGGCCCGGCGAGGACAGATACGCAGTATTTT. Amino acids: CASSRGPARTDTQYF.